The 3 T cell receptor beta chains below come from one sample, sequenced in a study of radiotherapy plus CTLA-4 blockade in lung cancer. Produced via immunoSEQ multiplex PCR; TCRdb's table is partial and in-frame only. The table has some 96,000 clones, about 86% seen once. The sample in question was peripheral blood, obtained from a patient treated with radiotherapy plus ipilimumab. The receptor source for this set is a human donor with non-small cell lung cancer that progressed on radiotherapy plus ipilimumab.

The chain couples TRBV2 to TRBJ1-4, with 9 nucleotides matching TRBD1. Germline values: CDR1 SNHLY, CDR2 FYNNEI. V lost 7 bases, J lost 3 bases, and 6 bases stayed unmatched. The CDR3 has 15 residues. CDR3 nucleotides: TGTGCCAGCAAGGACAGGGGATTATCTAATGAAAAACTGTTTTTT. Its translation is CASKDRGLSNEKLFF.

This clone has only one observation. The rearrangement uses TRBV18 and TRBJ2-1, with 12 bases lining up with TRBD2. The V and J ends lost 3 bases and 2 bases, in that order; junction bases with no gene match: 2. The germline CDR1 and CDR2 sequences are KGHSH and LQKENI. The CDR3 runs to 16 residues. CDR3 in amino acids: CASSPPSGRAYNEQFF. DNA for the CDR3: TGTGCCAGCTCACCCCCTAGCGGGAGGGCCTACAATGAGCAGTTCTTC.

This clone was detected once. The chain links TRBV5-4 to TRBJ1-3; D is possibly TRBD1 (5 bases). The CDR3 length is 16 residues. V was pared by 2 bases and J by 3 bases, with 15 bases between. The V gene's germline CDR1 is SGHNT and CDR2 YYREEE (reference sequence). The CDR3 region has the DNA TGTGCCAGCAGCTTAGTGGGGACTGGCCTTGGAAACACCATATATTTT. Translated: CASSLVGTGLGNTIYF. The entire variable domain, with the rest obtained from reference TRBV5-4 and TRBJ1-3, is as follows: ETGVTQSPTHLIKTRGQQVTLRCSSQSGHNTVSWYQQALGQGPQFIFQYYREEENGRGNFPPRFSGLQFPNYSSELNVNALELDDSALYLCASSLVGTGLGNTIYFGEGSWLTVV.